One and the same sample provided the 21 T cell receptor beta chains below, sequenced in a study of T cells after yellow fever vaccination. TCRdb fed the 5' RACE reads into MiXCR, producing one record per CDR3 protein. This table has more than 300,000 distinct CDR3 sequences, around 6.8% appearing once. Sequences were derived from PBMCs, sampled roughly 45 days after the first yellow fever vaccination. These receptors were taken from a man aged 18 to 29 who received the YFV17D yellow fever vaccine.

This CDR3 is CASSFSQAGGEQYF. CDR3 coding DNA: TGCGCCAGCAGCTTTTCCCAAGCGGGGGGCGAGCAGTACTTC. The chain combines TRBV5-1 with TRBJ2-7; 9 bases align to TRBD2. The V and J ends lost 2 bases and 6 bases, in that order; junction bases with no gene match: 6. The germline V gene has CDR1 SGHRS and CDR2 YFSETQ. CDR3 length equals 14 residues.

The rearrangement joins TRBV29-1 to TRBJ2-1; 8 bases fit TRBD2. The germline gives CDR1 SQVTM, CDR2 ANQGSEA. V gave up 6 bases and J gave up 0 bases; unmatched junction bases: 1. The CDR3 spans 13 residues. CDR3 protein: CSVAGGSYNEQFF. CDR3 bases: TGCAGCGTGGCGGGGGGCTCCTACAATGAGCAGTTCTTC.

This clonotype was observed at least ten times. The J gene is TRBJ2-7, the V gene TRBV20-1; 9 nucleotides agree with TRBD1. In germline, CDR1 is DFQATT, CDR2 SNEGSKA (reference sequence). The length of the CDR3 is 16 residues. Losses at the gene ends were 1 base for V and 4 bases for J; bases not matched to a gene: 11. The CDR3, as DNA: TGCAGTGCTAGAGGCGGGACAGGGTTCCCGACATACGAGCAGTACGTC. It translates to CSARGGTGFPTYEQYV.

The rearrangement joins TRBV4-3 to TRBJ1-2; possible D gene TRBD1, 5 bases. The CDR3 sequence is 13 residues long. Trimming pared 2 bases from V and 7 bases from J, leaving 11 bases between. CDR1 and CDR2 (germline): LGHNA, YSLEER. CDR3 in amino acids: CASSQMQGVGYTF. In nucleotides, the CDR3 is TGCGCCAGCAGCCAAATGCAGGGAGTTGGCTACACCTTC.

This clonotype was seen only a few times. This rearrangement joins TRBV12-3 or TRBV12-4 to TRBJ1-4; tentative D call: TRBD1 (6 bases). With 6 bases removed from V and 4 bases from J, the gap between germline ends came to 15 bases. The CDR3 is 15 amino acids. The CDR3 bases are TGTGCCAGCAGAATTACAGGGAAGGGTAATGAAAAACTGTTTTTT. Its translation is CASRITGKGNEKLFF.

The CDR3 protein is CASSRIGQDIFYNEQFF. The CDR3 region has the DNA TGTGCCAGCAGCCGGATTGGGCAGGACATATTCTACAATGAGCAGTTCTTC. The chain links TRBV28 to TRBJ2-1, with a tentative D call TRBD1 (5 bases). V lost 6 bases and J lost 3, with 21 bases in between. In germline, CDR1 is MDHEN, CDR2 SYDVKM. The CDR3 is 17 amino acids.

This clonotype was found many times. This chain links TRBV7-8 with TRBJ1-1; 9 nucleotides line up with TRBD1. Germline loops: CDR1 SGHVS, CDR2 FQNEAQ. The V segment lost 4 bases and the J segment 5 bases; nucleotides outside the gene matches: 8. There are 15 residues in the CDR3. The CDR3 nucleotides read TGTGCCAGCAGCTCACCTAACAGGGGGCGAACTGAAGCTTTCTTT. Its translation: CASSSPNRGRTEAFF. Together with reference TRBV7-8 and TRBJ1-1, the CDR3 gives the full variable domain: GAGVSQSPRYKVAKRGQDVALRCDPISGHVSLFWYQQALGQGPEFLTYFQNEAQLDKSGLPSDRFFAERPEGSVSTLKIQRTQQEDSAVYLCASSSPNRGRTEAFFGQGTRLTVV.

This clonotype has only a few counts. The chain combines TRBV19 with TRBJ1-5; the match to TRBD1 covers 10 bases. This CDR3 has 16 amino acids. Trimming cost V 4 bases and J 4 bases; bases outside gene matches: 7. The germline gives CDR1 LNHDA, CDR2 SQIVND (reference sequence). CDR3 loop: CASSRTWTGGNQPQHF. For the CDR3, the DNA is TGTGCCAGTAGTAGGACATGGACAGGGGGAAATCAGCCCCAGCATTTT.

This clonotype was detected many times. The genes are TRBV18 and TRBJ2-5; 7 bases line up with TRBD2. The CDR3 covers 11 residues. V lost 2 bases and J lost 10; bases outside the gene matches: 1. Germline lookup yields CDR1 KGHSH and CDR2 LQKENI. CDR3 residues: CASSPGEGQYF. The CDR3 DNA reads as TGTGCCAGCTCACCAGGGGAGGGCCAGTACTTC.

J is TRBJ2-1 and V is TRBV18; 7 bases are shared with TRBD2. The trim removed 4 bases at V and 7 bases at J, leaving 10 bases unmatched. This CDR3 is built from 15 residues. CDR1 and CDR2 (germline): KGHSH, LQKENI. CDR3 bases: TGTGCCAGCTCACGCCCGGGGGGTCCTGTGAATGAGCAGTTCTTC. Translated: CASSRPGGPVNEQFF.

The chain combines TRBV6-5 with TRBJ1-5, with 9 bases that match TRBD1. V shed 2 bases, J shed 4 bases, and the junction held 3 bases outside the gene matches. The CDR3 runs to 15 residues. From germline, CDR1 is MNHEY and CDR2 SVGAGI. DNA of the CDR3: TGTGCCAGCAGTTACGACGGGACAGGGAATCAGCCCCAGCATTTT. This encodes CASSYDGTGNQPQHF.

The chain recombines TRBV4-3 with TRBJ2-7; TRBD2 might be the D (6 bases). The CDR3 sequence is 14 residues long. CDR1 is LGHNA, CDR2 YSLEER, per germline. Between the trimmed V and J ends, which lost 2 bases and 7 bases, there was a span of 15 bases. As DNA, the CDR3 is TGCGCCAGCAGCCAAACTATAACGCGGGGAGAGCAGTACGTC. Its protein product is CASSQTITRGEQYV.

V and J are TRBV19 and TRBJ1-5; D not resolved. Between the trimmed V and J ends, which lost 6 bases and 7 bases, there was a span of 19 bases. The germline V gene encodes CDR1 LNHDA and CDR2 SQIVND (reference sequence). This CDR3 is 15 amino acids long. The CDR3 reads CASSIYSDFNQPQHF. CDR3 nucleotide sequence: TGTGCCAGTAGCATATATAGTGATTTTAACCAGCCCCAGCATTTT.

V gene TRBV2 combines with J gene TRBJ2-7, with 12 bases matching TRBD2. Germline CDR1 is SNHLY and CDR2 is FYNNEI. CDR3 length equals 16 residues. After removal of 4 bases from V and 0 bases from J, the junction contained 4 bases not matched to a gene. In DNA, the CDR3 is TGTGCCAGCAGTGGGACTAGCGGGGACCGCTCCTACGAGCAGTACGTC. As protein: CASSGTSGDRSYEQYV.

This clonotype turned up a few times. V usage is TRBV20-1 and J usage is TRBJ2-7; TRBD2 agrees at 12 bases. Germline assignment: CDR1 DFQATT and CDR2 SNEGSKA (reference sequence). Trimming cost V 3 bases and J 1 base; bases outside gene matches: 4. CDR3 length: 15 amino acids. Here the CDR3 reads CSARPGLAGSYEQYF. CDR3 nucleotides: TGCAGTGCTAGGCCCGGACTAGCGGGGTCCTACGAGCAGTACTTC.

This clonotype has a handful of counts. The chain couples TRBV20-1 to TRBJ2-5, with 9 bases matching TRBD2. V shed 6 bases, J shed 1 base, and the junction held 9 bases outside the gene matches. The CDR3 runs to 15 residues. CDR1 and CDR2 from the germline V gene are DFQATT and SNEGSKA (reference sequence). The CDR3 nucleotides are TGCAGTGCCATTACGACTAGCGGCCTCCAAGAGACCCAGTACTTC. Amino acids: CSAITTSGLQETQYF.

The table lists this clonotype with a few counts. The chain recombines TRBV20-1 with TRBJ1-6, with D possibly matching TRBD1 (6 bases). The V end was cut by 3 bases, the J end by 8 bases, with 23 bases between. Germline V gives CDR1 DFQATT, CDR2 SNEGSKA (reference sequence). The CDR3 is made up of 17 amino acids. Here the CDR3 DNA reads TGCAGTGCTAGGGAGGGGACCTGGGGGGCCAGTGATTCACCCCTCCACTTT. Translating gives CSAREGTWGASDSPLHF.

This clonotype was seen repeatedly, ten times or more. The chain links TRBV7-2 to TRBJ2-3, with D perhaps TRBD2 (6 bases). Trimming shortened V by 3 bases and J by 2 bases, and 12 bases separated the two germline ends. From germline, CDR1 is SGHTA and CDR2 FQGNSA. The CDR3 contains 15 residues. CDR3 coding DNA: TGTGCCAGCAGCTTTAAGCGGGCCCTCACAGATACGCAGTATTTT. This encodes CASSFKRALTDTQYF.

This clonotype occurred many times. The J gene is TRBJ2-3, the V gene TRBV5-5, with D perhaps TRBD1 (6 bases). This CDR3 is built from 14 residues. CDR1 and CDR2 (germline): SGHKS, YYEKEE (reference sequence). The germline V and J ends were trimmed by 5 bases and 2 bases, with 12 bases remaining between them. CDR3 residues: CASSSGQYTDTQYF. The DNA of the CDR3 is TGTGCCAGCAGTTCCGGACAGTACACAGATACGCAGTATTTT.

This clonotype was seen just once. V and J are TRBV18 and TRBJ2-7, with D possibly TRBD1 on 6 matching bases. V shed 4 bases and J shed 6 bases, with 10 bases lying between them. CDR3 length: 12 residues. Germline loops: CDR1 KGHSH, CDR2 LQKENI. In DNA form, the CDR3 reads TGTGCCAGCTCACTACAGGGAGTCGAGCAGTACGTC. It yields the protein CASSLQGVEQYV.

This clonotype was seen a handful of times. J is TRBJ2-7 and V is TRBV6-1; TRBD2 agrees at 10 bases. The CDR3 has 17 residues. Germline V gene data show CDR1 as MNHNS and CDR2 as SASEGT. V dropped 8 bases and J dropped 4; count of bases not matched to a gene: 17. CDR3 residues: CASGGLGLAFPSYEQYV. CDR3 coding DNA: TGTGCCAGCGGGGGGTTGGGACTAGCGTTCCCCTCGTACGAGCAGTACGTC.